This entry describes one T cell receptor (beta chain). Its antigen is currently unknown. This sample was taken from a study of CXCR3-negative and CXCR3-positive naive CD8 T cells. With UMI labels, 5' RACE was used to prepare the TRB cDNA libraries. TCRdb re-called the 5' RACE reads; one entry per CDR3 protein, DNA not given. This sample's clone table lists under 85,000 distinct CDR3 sequences. Overall study results and limits: For CXCR3-positive naive cells, TRB CDR3s were more hydrophobic than those of CXCR3-negative naive cells. The study found CXCR3 expression partially decreased after cryopreservation and ran most assays on fresh PBMCs. Both naive subsets had comparably high diversity; memory CD8+ cells much lower.

In germline, CDR1 is MDHEN, CDR2 SYDVKM. The CDR3 extends over 14 amino acids. The receptor comes from a human donor in good health. Some clones in this sample may be carry-over from other donors' samples. Input material: naive CXCR3- CD8+ T cells from blood. Subset given: CD45RO-CCR7+CD27+CD95- naive CD8+ T cells lacking CXCR3 (TNR3-). This chain links TRBV28 with TRBJ1-2; the D gene TCRdb calls, TRBD1, cannot be checked with no DNA. The CDR3 region is CASSSRGRGGGYTF.